The 4 T cell receptor beta chains listed next were all sequenced from one sample in a study of spatial heterogeneity in lung cancer. The sample's time point: sample taken at primary tumor resection. TCRdb re-analysed the 5' RACE reads in MiXCR, keeping a single row per CDR3 protein. Of 40,000 to 45,000 distinct CDR3 sequences in the sample, almost 7% were seen once. Here the sequenced sample was PBMCs, taken at surgery. The receptors were sampled from a female donor with early-stage non-small cell lung cancer.

In this sample, this clonotype turned up a few times. V usage is TRBV20-1 and J usage is TRBJ2-7, with D hard to call. V was shortened by 4 bases and J by 5 bases, with 21 bases between the two germline ends. Germline assignment: CDR1 DFQATT and CDR2 SNEGSKA (reference sequence). The CDR3 length is 15 residues. For the CDR3, the DNA is TGCAGTGCTACGGGCCACGGCTCCCCCCCGGACGAGCAGTACTTC. This gives the protein CSATGHGSPPDEQYF.

This clonotype was counted a few times. The CDR3 region is CASSPWRGPTYEQYF. Written as DNA, the CDR3 is TGTGCCAGCAGCCCTTGGCGGGGGCCAACCTACGAGCAGTACTTC. The chain employs TRBV7-9 and TRBJ2-7, with D possibly matching TRBD2 (7 bases). Germline values: CDR1 SEHNR, CDR2 FQNEAQ (reference sequence). This CDR3 has 15 amino acids. V lost 5 bases and J lost 2, with 16 bases in between. Based on the CDR3 plus reference TRBV7-9 and TRBJ2-7, the full variable domain is DTGVSQNPRHKITKRGQNVTFRCDPISEHNRLYWYRQTLGQGPEFLTYFQNEAQLEKSRLLSDRFSAERPKGSFSTLEIQRTEQGDSAMYLCASSPWRGPTYEQYFGPGTRLTVT.

There are a few counts of this clonotype. The rearrangement joins TRBV28 to TRBJ1-4; D unclear. Trimming took off 2 bases at V and 3 bases at J, with 10 bases between the two ends. The CDR3 is 15 amino acids. Germline values: CDR1 MDHEN, CDR2 SYDVKM. This chain's CDR3 is CASSLRAGANEKLFF. Here the CDR3 DNA reads TGTGCCAGCAGTTTAAGGGCAGGAGCTAATGAAAAACTGTTTTTT.

This chain links TRBV20-1 with TRBJ2-7, with 10 bases lining up with TRBD1. V shed 0 bases and J 4 bases; nucleotides not matched to a gene: 6. This CDR3 has 15 residues. Germline CDR1 and CDR2: DFQATT and SNEGSKA (reference sequence). The CDR3 DNA sequence: TGCAGTGCTAGAGATTCGAGGACAGGGGGGTACGAGCAGTACTTC. It translates to CSARDSRTGGYEQYF.